Each of the 29 T cell receptor beta chains below was sequenced from the same sample in a study of OX40 agonist ivuxolimab in advanced cancers. Repertoires were generated with immunoSEQ multiplex PCR, while TCRdb's copy carries only in-frame clones and drops some. The table includes 50,000 to 75,000 clones, 80% to 90% detected once. Here the sequenced sample was CD4+ or CD8+ T cells sorted from blood, taken in a trial of the OX40 agonist ivuxolimab. The source is an adult with an advanced solid tumor such as melanoma, head and neck, liver or kidney cancer.

The chain couples TRBV11-2 to TRBJ2-7, with 10 bases matching TRBD2. The CDR3 sequence is 14 residues long. With 8 bases clipped from V and 6 bases from J, the junction kept 10 bases outside the gene matches. Per the germline V gene, CDR1 is SGHAT and CDR2 is FQNNGV. CDR3 nucleotides: TGTGCCAGCGAAAGAGGCACTAGCGGGACCGAGCAGTACTTC. Its protein is CASERGTSGTEQYF. The full variable domain, rest sourced from reference TRBV11-2 and TRBJ2-7, is EAGVAQSPRYKIIEKRQSVAFWCNPISGHATLYWYQQILGQGPKLLIQFQNNGVVDDSQLPKDRFSAERLKGVDSTLKIQPAKLEDSAVYLCASERGTSGTEQYFGPGTRLTVT.

The gene calls are TRBV29-1 and TRBJ1-4; no reliable D call. The CDR3 has 13 residues. Germline CDR1 and CDR2: SQVTM and ANQGSEA. The V end was cut by 4 bases, the J end by 4 bases, with 10 bases between. The CDR3 sequence: CSVGPRSNEKLFF. Written as DNA, the CDR3 is TGCAGCGTTGGTCCCAGGAGTAATGAAAAACTGTTTTTT.

The gene calls are TRBV7-6 and TRBJ1-1; possible D gene TRBD1, 5 bases. The CDR3 is 18 amino acids. The germline CDR1 and CDR2 sequences are SGHVS and FNYEAQ. Trimming left V 0 bases short and J 2 bases short, with 19 bases between. The CDR3 nucleotides are TGTGCCAGCAGCTTAGCGGGTGGGGCAGGAGGGGTAAACACTGAAGCTTTCTTT. Amino acids: CASSLAGGAGGVNTEAFF.

V gene TRBV12-5 combines with J gene TRBJ1-3; D might be TRBD1 (6 bases). The V end was cut by 1 base, the J end by 2 bases, with 6 bases between. This CDR3 has 14 residues. Germline V lookup: CDR1 LGHNT, CDR2 FRNRAP. CDR3 DNA sequence: TGTGCTAGTGGTTTGGGGACAGCTGGAAACACCATATATTTT. Protein sequence: CASGLGTAGNTIYF.

In its sample, this clone was seen once. V gene TRBV7-9 combines with J gene TRBJ2-7; no clear D gene. V was cut by 4 bases and J by 3 bases, with 10 bases left in between. CDR1 is SEHNR and CDR2 is FQNEAQ in the germline V gene (reference sequence). The CDR3 length is 13 residues. CDR3: CASSYPGYYEQYF. The CDR3 bases are TGTGCCAGCAGCTACCCCGGGTACTACGAGCAGTACTTC.

V gene TRBV10-1 combines with J gene TRBJ2-1, with TRBD2 matching over 10 bases. Unmatched junction bases numbered 7, after V lost 2 bases and J lost 9 bases. Germline CDR1 is WNHNN and CDR2 is SYGVQD (reference sequence). This CDR3 region has 15 residues. The CDR3 DNA sequence: TGCGCCAGCAGTGAGGCAAGCGGGAGGGTGGGTGAGCAGTTCTTC. It specifies CASSEASGRVGEQFF.

This clone appeared once. Different DNA sequences within this sample yield the same CDR3. The J gene is TRBJ2-7, the V gene TRBV27, with D unclear. In germline, CDR1 is MNHEY, CDR2 SMNVEV (reference sequence). The CDR3 runs 13 residues. The V end was cut by 5 bases, the J end by 0 bases, with 8 bases between. This CDR3 reads CASSLTASYEQYF. CDR3 nucleotide sequence: TGTGCCAGCAGTCTGACGGCCTCCTACGAGCAGTACTTC.

The CDR3 DNA sequence: TGTGCCAGCAACCCGGCCCAGGGGGGGAATGAGCAGTTCTTC. Its protein product is CASNPAQGGNEQFF. The chain has TRBV7-8 and TRBJ2-1; the D gene could be TRBD1 or TRBD2 (7 bases each). The CDR3 covers 14 residues. Trimming pared 7 bases from V and 7 bases from J, leaving 17 bases between. Germline CDR1 SGHVS, CDR2 FQNEAQ. The entire variable domain, with the rest obtained from reference TRBV7-8 and TRBJ2-1, is as follows: GAGVSQSPRYKVAKRGQDVALRCDPISGHVSLFWYQQALGQGPEFLTYFQNEAQLDKSGLPSDRFFAERPEGSVSTLKIQRTQQEDSAVYLCASNPAQGGNEQFFGPGTRLTVL.

The V and J genes are TRBV11-3 and TRBJ2-1, with D possibly being TRBD2 (7 bases). The V end lost 5 bases, the J end lost 1 base, and 18 bases lay between the germline ends. The germline V gene encodes CDR1 SGHNT and CDR2 YENEEA. CDR3 size: 17 residues. CDR3 coding DNA: TGTGCCAGCAGCATGGGGGGGCTAGGATCTTCCTACAATGAGCAGTTCTTC. Protein sequence: CASSMGGLGSSYNEQFF. The entire variable domain, with the rest obtained from reference TRBV11-3 and TRBJ2-1, is as follows: EAGVVQSPRYKIIEKKQPVAFWCNPISGHNTLYWYLQNLGQGPELLIRYENEEAVDDSQLPKDRFSAERLKGVDSTLKIQPAELGDSAVYLCASSMGGLGSSYNEQFFGPGTRLTVL.

The chain recombines TRBV19 with TRBJ2-1; 10 bases map to TRBD2. Germline V gene lookup returns CDR1 LNHDA and CDR2 SQIVND (reference sequence). This CDR3 has 16 residues. With V trimmed by 7 bases and J by 7 bases, 13 bases remained unmatched. The CDR3 DNA reads TGTGCCAGTACAAAGGGGGACGGAGCGGGAGGGAATGAGCAGTTCTTC. Translation gives CASTKGDGAGGNEQFF.

The genes are TRBV5-6 and TRBJ1-1; 10 bases line up with TRBD1. V dropped 3 bases and J dropped 4; count of bases not matched to a gene: 12. Germline V lookup: CDR1 SGHDT, CDR2 YYEEEE. The CDR3 runs 17 residues. CDR3 DNA sequence: TGTGCCAGCAGCTCTTACGGACAGGGGGAGCGTAGCACTGAAGCTTTCTTT. Amino acid sequence: CASSSYGQGERSTEAFF.

The gene calls are TRBV7-9 and TRBJ2-7; perhaps TRBD1 as D (5 bases). Germline V gene data show CDR1 as SEHNR and CDR2 as FQNEAQ (reference sequence). CDR3 length equals 15 residues. Between the trimmed V and J ends, which lost 2 bases and 3 bases, there was a span of 14 bases. CDR3 bases: TGTGCCAGCAGCTTATCTGGACATTCGTACTACGAGCAGTACTTC. Protein sequence: CASSLSGHSYYEQYF.

V gene TRBV7-9 combines with J gene TRBJ1-1, with 10 bases that match TRBD1. CDR1 and CDR2 from the germline V gene are SEHNR and FQNEAQ (reference sequence). With 6 bases clipped from V and 5 bases from J, the junction kept 6 bases outside the gene matches. There are 14 residues in the CDR3. The CDR3 DNA is TGTGCCAGCAGTCCCCGGGACAGGGGTACTGAAGCTTTCTTT. Translation gives CASSPRDRGTEAFF.

The V and J genes are TRBV27 and TRBJ1-1, with TRBD1 matching 7 bases. The germline gives CDR1 MNHEY, CDR2 SMNVEV (reference sequence). There are 12 residues in the CDR3. Trimming cost V 5 bases and J 4 bases; bases outside gene matches: 1. In DNA form, the CDR3 reads TGTGCCAGCAGTCCAGGGGGCACTGAAGCTTTCTTT. Translating it yields CASSPGGTEAFF.

In its sample, this clone was seen once. V usage is TRBV9 and J usage is TRBJ2-7; D is unclear. CDR3 length: 14 residues. V was trimmed by 0 bases and J by 2 bases, leaving 9 bases between them. Germline V gene data show CDR1 as SGDLS and CDR2 as YYNGEE. This chain's CDR3 is CASSVAFGTYEQYF. The CDR3 DNA reads TGTGCCAGCAGCGTAGCTTTTGGAACCTACGAGCAGTACTTC. Together with reference TRBV9 and TRBJ2-7, the CDR3 gives the full variable domain: DSGVTQTPKHLITATGQRVTLRCSPRSGDLSVYWYQQSLDQGLQFLIQYYNGEERAKGNILERFSAQQFPDLHSELNLSSLELGDSALYFCASSVAFGTYEQYFGPGTRLTVT.

The chain carries TRBV10-3 and TRBJ1-1; D is unclear. Germline assignment: CDR1 ENHRY and CDR2 SYGVKD. CDR3 length: 12 residues. Trimming took 4 bases from V and 2 from J, leaving 5 bases between them. In DNA, the CDR3 is TGTGCCATCAGTGTAGCCAACACTGAAGCTTTCTTT. It translates to CAISVANTEAFF.

The chain uses TRBV9 and TRBJ1-2, with TRBD1 as a possible D gene (6 bases). V was trimmed by 6 bases and J by 1 base, leaving 13 bases between them. Germline CDR1 SGDLS, CDR2 YYNGEE. The length of the CDR3 is 14 residues. CDR3 sequence reads: CASNRGTINYGYTF. As DNA, the CDR3 is TGTGCCAGCAATCGCGGGACAATTAACTATGGCTACACCTTC. The variable domain in full, completed from reference TRBV9 and TRBJ1-2, reads DSGVTQTPKHLITATGQRVTLRCSPRSGDLSVYWYQQSLDQGLQFLIQYYNGEERAKGNILERFSAQQFPDLHSELNLSSLELGDSALYFCASNRGTINYGYTFGSGTRLTVV.

The chain couples TRBV5-6 to TRBJ1-2; 7 bases align to TRBD1. Trimming cost V 1 base and J 4 bases; bases outside gene matches: 4. Germline CDR1 and CDR2: SGHDT and YYEEEE. The CDR3 has 14 residues. CDR3 sequence: CASSLYGQVYGYTF. The CDR3, as DNA: TGTGCCAGCAGCTTGTACGGACAGGTCTATGGCTACACCTTC.

CDR3 nucleotides: TGTGCCAGCAGCAAAGCGCTGTCGGAGCTTTTAAATCAGCCCCAGCATTTT. This codes for CASSKALSELLNQPQHF. The chain recombines TRBV21-1 with TRBJ1-5. TRBV21-1 is flagged as a pseudogene. CDR3 length equals 17 residues.

The V gene is TRBV7-9, the J gene TRBJ2-7, with D unresolved. The CDR3 sequence is 15 residues long. Trimming stripped 5 bases from V and 7 bases from J, with 21 bases between. CDR1 and CDR2 (germline): SEHNR, FQNEAQ (reference sequence). The CDR3 coding sequence is TGTGCCAGCAGCCAAATGGCGGCAGGAACGCAGGAGCAGTACTTC. It codes for CASSQMAAGTQEQYF. The variable domain in full, completed from reference TRBV7-9 and TRBJ2-7, reads DTGVSQNPRHKITKRGQNVTFRCDPISEHNRLYWYRQTLGQGPEFLTYFQNEAQLEKSRLLSDRFSAERPKGSFSTLEIQRTEQGDSAMYLCASSQMAAGTQEQYFGPGTRLTVT.

J is TRBJ2-5 and V is TRBV28; 9 bases fit TRBD2. This CDR3 comprises 16 residues. V was clipped by 4 bases and J by 3 bases; unmatched bases: 9. The germline V gene has CDR1 MDHEN and CDR2 SYDVKM. The CDR3 region has the DNA TGTGCCAGCAGTTACCCACCAGTAGCGGGAGAAGAGACCCAGTACTTC. This translates into CASSYPPVAGEETQYF.

V usage is TRBV2 and J usage is TRBJ1-5; D unresolved. This CDR3 is built from 14 residues. Germline CDR1 reads SNHLY; CDR2 reads FYNNEI. V gave up 3 bases and J gave up 3 bases, with 9 bases separating them. The CDR3 DNA follows: TGTGCCAGCAGTGAGGGCTTGTACAATCAGCCCCAGCATTTT. Its protein product is CASSEGLYNQPQHF.

The V and J genes are TRBV28 and TRBJ2-7; 11 nucleotides agree with TRBD2. The CDR3 consists of 16 residues. Germline CDR1 and CDR2: MDHEN and SYDVKM. V lost 5 bases and J lost 6; bases outside the gene matches: 12. The CDR3 loop is CASSPLEGSGRVEQYF. CDR3 coding DNA: TGTGCCAGCAGTCCTCTAGAGGGTAGCGGGAGGGTCGAGCAGTACTTC.

J is TRBJ1-1 and V is TRBV27; no clear D. From germline, CDR1 is MNHEY and CDR2 SMNVEV (reference sequence). With 3 bases removed from V and 1 base from J, the gap between germline ends came to 6 bases. The CDR3 runs to 13 residues. Written as DNA, the CDR3 is TGTGCCAGCAGTTTGACGCAGAACACTGAAGCTTTCTTT. It yields the protein CASSLTQNTEAFF.

The chain is built from TRBV27 and TRBJ1-5, with 8 nucleotides matching TRBD1. The germline V gene has CDR1 MNHEY and CDR2 SMNVEV (reference sequence). This CDR3 region has 19 residues. Trimming at V came to 5 bases and at J to 3 bases, leaving 18 bases not matched to a gene. The CDR3 here is CASSPLPPTGDLYNQPQHF. The DNA for the CDR3 is TGTGCCAGCAGTCCCCTCCCCCCGACAGGGGATCTTTACAATCAGCCCCAGCATTTT.

J is TRBJ2-7 and V is TRBV6-5; 7 bases are a match to TRBD2. Germline assignment: CDR1 MNHEY and CDR2 SVGAGI. V lost 5 bases to trimming and J lost 6 bases; unmatched junction nucleotides: 7. The CDR3 spans 13 residues. In DNA, the CDR3 is TGTGCCAGCAGTACACTGGGGGGGAGCGAGCAGTACTTC. It specifies CASSTLGGSEQYF.

The V call is TRBV7-9, the J call TRBJ1-3, with a weak D call TRBD1 (5 bases). The germline gives CDR1 SEHNR, CDR2 FQNEAQ (reference sequence). CDR3 length: 17 amino acids. V was trimmed by 5 bases and J by 0 bases, leaving 17 bases between them. CDR3: CASSEGTYITSGNTIYF. As DNA, the CDR3 is TGTGCCAGCAGCGAAGGGACCTATATTACCTCTGGAAACACCATATATTTT.

The chain recombines TRBV9 with TRBJ2-1, with 7 bases fitting TRBD2. The CDR3 consists of 15 residues. V trimming: 0 bases; J trimming: 3 bases; junction bases outside the gene matches: 3. Germline V gene data show CDR1 as SGDLS and CDR2 as YYNGEE. The CDR3 loop is CASSVAGGGYNEQFF. DNA of the CDR3: TGTGCCAGCAGCGTAGCTGGGGGGGGCTACAATGAGCAGTTCTTC.

CDR3: CAWSVGQGNTEAFF. The DNA of the CDR3 is TGTGCCTGGAGTGTCGGACAGGGGAACACTGAAGCTTTCTTT. V gene TRBV30 combines with J gene TRBJ1-1, with 8 nucleotides matching TRBD1. The CDR3 totals 14 residues. J lost 1 base, V lost 0 bases, and 1 base had no gene match. The germline CDR1 and CDR2 sequences are GTSNPN and SVGIG (reference sequence).